Following are 2 T cell receptor beta chains from one sample sequenced in a study of T cells in Graves' hyperthyroidism and ophthalmopathy. The CDR3 regions of TCR beta were amplified from RNA transcripts. HTBI primers were the set used in a first-round RT-PCR of the TCR CDR3. Via MiXCR, TCRdb re-called the multiplex PCR reads, giving one row per CDR3 protein. The repertoire holds hundreds of thousands of distinct CDR3 sequences, with approximately 14% as singletons. Sequenced input: blood. The receptors originated from a woman aged 25 to 45 with Graves' hyperthyroidism that later progressed to Graves' ophthalmopathy.

There are many counts of this clonotype. J is TRBJ2-7 and V is TRBV29-1; possibly TRBD1 for D (6 bases). CDR1 is SQVTM, CDR2 ANQGSEA, per germline. Trimming shortened V by 5 bases and J by 3 bases, and 20 bases separated the two germline ends. The CDR3 consists of 15 residues. The CDR3: CSVYGEQGKDYEQYF. The DNA of the CDR3 is TGCAGCGTTTACGGAGAACAGGGAAAGGACTACGAGCAGTACTTC.

This clonotype has ten or more counts. The chain recombines TRBV24-1 with TRBJ1-1, with D hard to call. The CDR3 is 12 amino acids. Germline CDR1 and CDR2: KGHDR and SFDVKD. The ends were cut back, 4 bases at V and 9 bases at J, with 11 bases in the middle. The CDR3 nucleotides read TGTGCCACCAGTGACCCCTCGGGCAAAGCTTTCTTT. Encoded protein: CATSDPSGKAFF.